This record looks at one TCR beta chain sequence and its context. Measured with immunoSEQ multiplex PCR; TCRdb has only the in-frame clones, and not every one. In the table there are more than 2 million clones, around 93% of which are singletons. Positive CCR7 selection of CD45RO-negative cells yielded the naive CD8 cells, and terminally differentiated effector memory CD45RA+ cells were excluded. The data stem from a study of shared clonotypes between healthy human individuals. With 1 base clipped from V and 1 base from J, the junction kept 8 bases outside the gene matches. CDR3 size: 17 residues. Germline V gene sequence: CDR1 SGHVS, CDR2 FNYEAQ.

The receptor was derived from a man between 18 and 29 years old in good health. Some clones in this sample may be carry-over from other donors' samples. Sequenced: naive CD8+ T cells from PBMCs. This chain uses TRBV7-6 with TRBJ2-7; TRBD1 matches at 9 bases. The CDR3 DNA is TGTGCCAGCAGCTTAGGTGAATGGACAGGGGCATCCTACGAGCAGTACTTC. It specifies CASSLGEWTGASYEQYF. Filled out from reference TRBV7-6 and TRBJ2-7, the complete variable domain reads GAGVSQSPRYKVTKRGQDVALRCDPISGHVSLYWYRQALGQGPEFLTYFNYEAQQDKSGLPNDRFSAERPEGSISTLTIQRTEQRDSAMYRCASSLGEWTGASYEQYFGPGTRLTVT.